The sequence of this TCR beta chain was determined in a study of shared clonotypes between healthy human individuals. Study findings and constraints: Blood alone was sampled, and tissue repertoires likely differ.

Into CD45RA+ naive and CD45RA-negative memory subsets, the CD4+ cells were split. This clone was counted once. Its antigen is unidentified. Germline CDR1 reads MNHEY; CDR2 reads SMNVEV (reference sequence). CDR3 length: 14 amino acids. V was pared by 5 bases and J by 2 bases, with 5 bases of the junction left unmatched. TCRdb keeps only in-frame clones here, not all; method: immunoSEQ multiplex PCR. The profile covers 2 million to 2.5 million clones, with just under 95% appearing a single time and roughly 0.34% taken by the ten largest. The chain uses TRBV27 and TRBJ2-5, with TRBD1 matching 7 bases. The specimen sequenced was naive CD4+ T cells from PBMCs. The subset: CD45RA+ positively selected. This clonotype was sampled from a man younger than 35 in good health. Some clones in this sample may be carry-over from other donors' samples. This chain's CDR3 is CASSRVGQQETQYF. The CDR3 coding sequence is TGTGCCAGCAGTCGAGTGGGACAGCAAGAGACCCAGTACTTC.